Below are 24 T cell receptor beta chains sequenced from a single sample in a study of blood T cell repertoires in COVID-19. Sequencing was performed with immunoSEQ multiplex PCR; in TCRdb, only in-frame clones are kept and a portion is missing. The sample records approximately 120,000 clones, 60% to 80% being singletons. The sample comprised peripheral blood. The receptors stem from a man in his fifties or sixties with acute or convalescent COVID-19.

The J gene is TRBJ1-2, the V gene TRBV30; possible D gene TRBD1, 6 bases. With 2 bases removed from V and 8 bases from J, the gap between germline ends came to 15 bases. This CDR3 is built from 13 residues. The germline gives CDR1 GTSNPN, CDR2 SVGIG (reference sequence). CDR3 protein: CAWSPSQGRGYTF. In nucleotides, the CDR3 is TGTGCCTGGAGTCCTTCACAGGGTAGGGGCTACACCTTC.

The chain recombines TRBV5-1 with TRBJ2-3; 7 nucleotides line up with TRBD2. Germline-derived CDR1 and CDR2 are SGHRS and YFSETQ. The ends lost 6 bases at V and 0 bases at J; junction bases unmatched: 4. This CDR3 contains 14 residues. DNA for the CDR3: TGCGCCAGCACGGCTAGCGGTAGCACAGATACGCAGTATTTT. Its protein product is CASTASGSTDTQYF.

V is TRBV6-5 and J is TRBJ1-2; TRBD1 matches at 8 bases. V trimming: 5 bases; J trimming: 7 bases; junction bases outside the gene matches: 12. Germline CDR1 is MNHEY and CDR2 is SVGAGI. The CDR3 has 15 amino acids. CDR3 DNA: TGTGCCAGCAGTAAATTGGACAGGGTTCTATCTGGCTACACCTTC. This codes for CASSKLDRVLSGYTF.

CDR3 DNA sequence: TGTGCCAGCAGAACAGGGGACCTCAATCAGCCCCAGCATTTT. Its translation is CASRTGDLNQPQHF. V is TRBV6-6 and J is TRBJ1-5; 7 bases match TRBD1. CDR3 length equals 14 residues. Germline CDR1 MNHNY, CDR2 SVGAGI (reference sequence). V was pared by 6 bases and J by 3 bases, with 5 bases of the junction left unmatched.

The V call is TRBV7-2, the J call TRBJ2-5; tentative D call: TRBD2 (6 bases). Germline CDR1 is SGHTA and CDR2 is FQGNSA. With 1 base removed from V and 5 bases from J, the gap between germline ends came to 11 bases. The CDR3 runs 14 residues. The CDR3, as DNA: TGTGCCAGCAGCTTAGGGCGGGGCGGGGAGACCCAGTACTTC. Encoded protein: CASSLGRGGETQYF.

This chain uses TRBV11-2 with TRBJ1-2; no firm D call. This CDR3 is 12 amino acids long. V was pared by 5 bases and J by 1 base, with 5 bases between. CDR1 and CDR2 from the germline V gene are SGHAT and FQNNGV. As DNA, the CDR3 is TGTGCCAGCAGCGGCAGTAACTATGGCTACACCTTC. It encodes CASSGSNYGYTF.

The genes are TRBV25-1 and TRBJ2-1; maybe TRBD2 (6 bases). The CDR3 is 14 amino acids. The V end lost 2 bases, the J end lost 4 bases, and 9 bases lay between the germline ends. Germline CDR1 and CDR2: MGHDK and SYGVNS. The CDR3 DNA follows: TGTGCCAGCAGTGAAGCGGGGAGATACAATGAGCAGTTCTTC. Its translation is CASSEAGRYNEQFF.

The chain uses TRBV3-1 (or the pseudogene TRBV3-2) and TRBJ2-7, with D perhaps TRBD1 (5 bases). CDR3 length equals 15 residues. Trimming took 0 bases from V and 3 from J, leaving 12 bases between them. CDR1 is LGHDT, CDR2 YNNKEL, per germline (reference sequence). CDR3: CASSQDLGLNYEQYF. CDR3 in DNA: TGTGCCAGCAGCCAAGATTTGGGGCTGAACTACGAGCAGTACTTC.

Here the CDR3 reads CASSLRDQETQYF. For the CDR3, the DNA is TGTGCCAGCAGCTTACGAGATCAAGAGACCCAGTACTTC. The chain recombines TRBV5-5 with TRBJ2-5; no clear D gene. V was clipped by 2 bases and J by 2 bases, with 7 bases between them. The CDR3 totals 13 residues. Per the germline V gene, CDR1 is SGHKS and CDR2 is YYEKEE (reference sequence).

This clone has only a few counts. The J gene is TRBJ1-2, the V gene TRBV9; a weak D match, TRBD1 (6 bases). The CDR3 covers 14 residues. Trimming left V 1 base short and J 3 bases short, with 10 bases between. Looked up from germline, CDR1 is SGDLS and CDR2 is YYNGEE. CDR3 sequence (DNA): TGTGCCAGCAGCGTAACGGGGGGCGACTATGGCTACACCTTC. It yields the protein CASSVTGGDYGYTF. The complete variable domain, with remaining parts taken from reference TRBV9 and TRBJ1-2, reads DSGVTQTPKHLITATGQRVTLRCSPRSGDLSVYWYQQSLDQGLQFLIQYYNGEERAKGNILERFSAQQFPDLHSELNLSSLELGDSALYFCASSVTGGDYGYTFGSGTRLTVV.

CDR3 residues: CASSQRAIYEQYF. CDR3 DNA: TGTGCCAGCAGCCAAAGAGCAATCTACGAGCAGTACTTC. This chain connects TRBV3-1 (or the pseudogene TRBV3-2) to TRBJ2-7; D is undetermined. Germline lookup yields CDR1 LGHDT and CDR2 YNNKEL (reference sequence). V was pared by 2 bases and J by 3 bases, with 8 bases between. The CDR3 totals 13 residues.

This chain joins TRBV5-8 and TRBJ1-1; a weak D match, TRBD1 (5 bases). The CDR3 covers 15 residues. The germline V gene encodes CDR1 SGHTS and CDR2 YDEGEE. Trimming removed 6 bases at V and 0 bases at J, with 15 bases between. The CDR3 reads CASNQGNRMNTEAFF. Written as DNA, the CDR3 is TGTGCCAGCAATCAGGGAAACCGAATGAACACTGAAGCTTTCTTT. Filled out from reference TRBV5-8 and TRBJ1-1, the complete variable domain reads EAGVTQSPTHLIKTRGQQATLRCSPISGHTSVYWYQQALGLGLQFLLWYDEGEERNRGNFPPRFSGRQFPNYSSELNVNALELEDSALYLCASNQGNRMNTEAFFGQGTRLTVV.

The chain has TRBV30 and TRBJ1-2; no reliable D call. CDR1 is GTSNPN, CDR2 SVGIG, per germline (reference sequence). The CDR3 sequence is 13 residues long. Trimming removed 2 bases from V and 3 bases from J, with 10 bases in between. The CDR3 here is CAWSLGEYYGYTF. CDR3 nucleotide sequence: TGTGCCTGGAGTCTAGGAGAATACTATGGCTACACCTTC.

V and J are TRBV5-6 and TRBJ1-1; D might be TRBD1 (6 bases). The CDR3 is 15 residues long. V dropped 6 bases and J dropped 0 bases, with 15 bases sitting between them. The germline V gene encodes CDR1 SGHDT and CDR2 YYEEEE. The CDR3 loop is CASMRRTELNTEAFF. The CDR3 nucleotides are TGTGCCAGCATGCGAAGGACAGAATTGAACACTGAAGCTTTCTTT.

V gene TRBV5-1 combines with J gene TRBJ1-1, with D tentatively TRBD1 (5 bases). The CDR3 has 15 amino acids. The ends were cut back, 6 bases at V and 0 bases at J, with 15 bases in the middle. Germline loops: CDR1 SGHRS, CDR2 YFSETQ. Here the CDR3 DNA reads TGCGCCAGCAAACCTTCGGGGGGAATGAACACTGAAGCTTTCTTT. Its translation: CASKPSGGMNTEAFF.

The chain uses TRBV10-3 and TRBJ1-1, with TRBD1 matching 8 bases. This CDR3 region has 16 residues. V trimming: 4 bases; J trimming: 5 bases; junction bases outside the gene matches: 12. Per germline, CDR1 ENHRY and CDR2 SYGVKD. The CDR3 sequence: CAISGSTGGVLTEAFF. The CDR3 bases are TGTGCCATCAGTGGGTCTACAGGGGGGGTTTTAACTGAAGCTTTCTTT.

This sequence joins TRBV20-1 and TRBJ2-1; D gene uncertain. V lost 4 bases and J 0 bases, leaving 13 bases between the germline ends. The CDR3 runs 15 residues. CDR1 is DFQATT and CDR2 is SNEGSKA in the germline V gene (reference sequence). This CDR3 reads CSAIDAEISYNEQFF. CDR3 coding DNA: TGCAGTGCTATTGACGCGGAGATCTCCTACAATGAGCAGTTCTTC.

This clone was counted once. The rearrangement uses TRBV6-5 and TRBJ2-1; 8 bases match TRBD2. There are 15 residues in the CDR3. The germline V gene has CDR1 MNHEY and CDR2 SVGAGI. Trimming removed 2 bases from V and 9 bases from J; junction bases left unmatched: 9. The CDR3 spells CASSYEGLDISEQFF. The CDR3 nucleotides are TGTGCCAGCAGTTACGAGGGACTAGATATTAGTGAGCAGTTCTTC.

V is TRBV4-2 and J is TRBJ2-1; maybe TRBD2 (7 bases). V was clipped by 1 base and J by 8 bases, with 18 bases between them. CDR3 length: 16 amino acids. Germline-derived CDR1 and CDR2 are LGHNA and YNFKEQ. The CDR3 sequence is CASSQVDGGGGDEQFF. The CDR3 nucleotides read TGTGCCAGCAGCCAAGTTGACGGCGGGGGCGGAGATGAGCAGTTCTTC.

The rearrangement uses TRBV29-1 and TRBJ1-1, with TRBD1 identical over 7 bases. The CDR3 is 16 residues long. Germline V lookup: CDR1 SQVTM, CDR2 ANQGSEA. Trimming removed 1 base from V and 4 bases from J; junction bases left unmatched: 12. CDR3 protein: CSVEGILGTVSTEAFF. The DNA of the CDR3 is TGCAGCGTTGAAGGAATTCTGGGGACAGTGAGCACTGAAGCTTTCTTT.

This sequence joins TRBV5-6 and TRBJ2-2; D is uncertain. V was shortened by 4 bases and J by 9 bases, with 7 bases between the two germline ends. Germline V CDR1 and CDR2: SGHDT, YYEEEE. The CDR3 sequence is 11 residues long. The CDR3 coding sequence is TGTGCCAGCAGCCCTAACCGGGAGCTGTTTTTT. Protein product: CASSPNRELFF.

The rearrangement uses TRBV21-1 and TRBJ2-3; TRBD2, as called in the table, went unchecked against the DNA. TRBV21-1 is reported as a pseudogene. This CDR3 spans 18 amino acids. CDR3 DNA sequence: TGTGCCAGCAGCAAAGCGGGCTGGGGGGGACGGAGCACAGATACGCAGTATTTT. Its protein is CASSKAGWGGRSTDTQYF.

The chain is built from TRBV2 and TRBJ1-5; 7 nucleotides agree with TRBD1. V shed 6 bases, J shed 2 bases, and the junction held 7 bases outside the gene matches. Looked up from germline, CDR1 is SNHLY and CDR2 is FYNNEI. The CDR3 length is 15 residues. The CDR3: CASSWTGRGNQPQHF. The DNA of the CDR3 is TGTGCCAGCAGCTGGACAGGTCGGGGCAATCAGCCCCAGCATTTT.

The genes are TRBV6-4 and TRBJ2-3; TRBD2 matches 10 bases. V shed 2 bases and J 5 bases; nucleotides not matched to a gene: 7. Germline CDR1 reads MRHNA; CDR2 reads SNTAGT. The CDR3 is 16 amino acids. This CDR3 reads CASSDRSGGAKDTQYF. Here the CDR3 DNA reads TGTGCCAGCAGTGACCGGAGCGGGGGGGCCAAAGATACGCAGTATTTT.